Below, one T cell receptor (beta chain) is given with its context. Methods used by the authors: Reference gene primer amplification gave nucleated cell count estimates. The table came from immunoSEQ multiplex PCR; TCRdb's copy has only in-frame clones and leaves some out. Clone size and V and J calls were adopted from that table, with D and trimming inferred from the DNA. The sample consists of around 40,000 clones, approximately 90% of them appearing once. The entry originates in a study of blood T cell repertoires in COVID-19. The wider study: Donors in the United States, Italy and Spain gave samples during acute or convalescent COVID-19. Sources were T cells, B-cell-depleted T cells, or PBMCs; the material itself was cDNA or gDNA.

V gave up 1 base and J gave up 4 bases; unmatched junction bases: 3. CDR3 size: 15 residues. CDR1 SGHDT and CDR2 YYEEEE come from the germline V gene. The receptor comes from a woman in her 30s in a cohort sampled during active COVID-19. The chain carries TRBV5-6 and TRBJ2-5; TRBD2 matches 11 bases. Sequencing input: peripheral blood. The CDR3 spells CASSLIAGGGETQYF. The CDR3 DNA follows: TGTGCCAGCAGCTTGATAGCGGGAGGGGGAGAGACCCAGTACTTC. Based on the CDR3 plus reference TRBV5-6 and TRBJ2-5, the full variable domain is DAGVTQSPTHLIKTRGQQVTLRCSPKSGHDTVSWYQQALGQGPQFIFQYYEEEERQRGNFPDRFSGHQFPNYSSELNVNALLLGDSALYLCASSLIAGGGETQYFGPGTRLLVL.